The T cell receptor beta chain under discussion was sequenced for a study of shared clonotypes between healthy human individuals. Study-wide findings and caveats: Only blood was sampled, and tissue TCR repertoires likely differ from blood ones.

V lost 4 bases to trimming and J lost 1 base, with 11 bases between them. The CDR3 spans 15 residues. Germline assignment: CDR1 SEHNR and CDR2 FQNEAQ (reference sequence). Libraries were prepared by immunoSEQ multiplex PCR; TCRdb keeps only in-frame clonotypes and omits some of them. This repertoire shows over 2 million clones, 80% to 95% found once; its top ten account for around 0.35%. This clone was detected only a few times. Its antigen is not identified. The chain is built from TRBV7-9 and TRBJ1-5; D not resolved. The receptor comes from a man aged 18 to 29 in good health. Some clones in this sample may be carry-over from other donors' samples. Specimen: naive CD4+ T cells from PBMCs. Sample subset: CD45RA+ positively selected. The CDR3, as DNA: TGTGCCAGCAGCTCCACTGGGGAGAGCAATCAGCCCCAGCATTTT. It is translated as CASSSTGESNQPQHF.